These T cell receptor beta chains were read from a single sample in a study of blood T cells in healthy people across ages. TCRdb processed the 5' RACE reads anew with MiXCR; each CDR3 protein has one entry. Counted here are roughly 2 million distinct CDR3 sequences, 49% occurring once; the ten biggest clones make up more than 2%. Sequenced: blood. These receptors all stem from a woman aged 40 to 50 in good health. CDR3s include the opening cysteine and the closing phenylalanine or tryptophan. Each record gives: D gene, clone size, J gene, V gene, CDR3 DNA, CDR3 protein. A D gene is named only where the DNA matches it firmly. Size is stated for part of the rows, as once, few or many counts, or as a class when the clone is expanded.

d_gene: -
abundance: few
j_gene: TRBJ2-3
v_gene: TRBV29-1
CDR3nt: TGCAGCGTTGGGAGGGATTCCACAGATACGCAGTATTTT
CDR3aa: CSVGRDSTDTQYF

d_gene: -
abundance: -
j_gene: TRBJ2-7
v_gene: TRBV20-1
CDR3nt: TGCAGTGCTAGTACTAAGGGTTCCTCCTACGAGCAGTACTTC
CDR3aa: CSASTKGSSYEQYF

d_gene: -
abundance: few
j_gene: TRBJ1-4
v_gene: TRBV6-5
CDR3nt: TGTGCCAGCAGACTGGGGACGGGTGGGGAAAAACTGTTTTTT
CDR3aa: CASRLGTGGEKLFF

d_gene: -
abundance: few
j_gene: TRBJ2-7
v_gene: TRBV29-1
CDR3nt: TGCAGCGTTGATACAGAGGTCTACGAGCAGTACTTC
CDR3aa: CSVDTEVYEQYF

d_gene: TRBD1
abundance: -
j_gene: TRBJ2-2
v_gene: TRBV12-3/TRBV12-4
CDR3nt: TGTGCCAGCATACCCGGGACAGGGCCCAACACCGGGGAGCTGTTTTTT
CDR3aa: CASIPGTGPNTGELFF

d_gene: -
abundance: -
j_gene: TRBJ1-5
v_gene: TRBV24-1
CDR3nt: TGTGCCACCAGTGAAGGCCTCAATCAGCCCCAGCATTTT
CDR3aa: CATSEGLNQPQHF

d_gene: -
abundance: -
j_gene: TRBJ2-3
v_gene: TRBV11-2
CDR3nt: TGTGCCAGCAGCTTAGATCCCGGACCGAACGATACGCAGTATTTT
CDR3aa: CASSLDPGPNDTQYF

d_gene: -
abundance: few
j_gene: TRBJ2-6
v_gene: TRBV15
CDR3nt: TGTGCCACAGGCAGGCGCTCTGGGGCCAACGTCCTGACTTTC
CDR3aa: CATGRRSGANVLTF

d_gene: -
abundance: -
j_gene: TRBJ2-5
v_gene: TRBV5-1
CDR3nt: TGCGCCAGCAGATCTGCGGAACTCCAAGAGACCCAGTACTTC
CDR3aa: CASRSAELQETQYF

d_gene: -
abundance: -
j_gene: TRBJ2-5
v_gene: TRBV12-3/TRBV12-4
CDR3nt: TGTGCCAGCGTTAGCGGATACCAAGAGACCCAGTACTTC
CDR3aa: CASVSGYQETQYF

d_gene: -
abundance: -
j_gene: TRBJ2-5
v_gene: TRBV28
CDR3nt: TGTGCCAGCAGTTCCCCGTGGGCGCGGGAGACCCAGTACTTC
CDR3aa: CASSSPWARETQYF

d_gene: -
abundance: -
j_gene: TRBJ2-5
v_gene: TRBV24-1
CDR3nt: TGTGCCACCAGTGATCCATTAGGGTTCCAAGAGACCCAGTACTTC
CDR3aa: CATSDPLGFQETQYF

d_gene: -
abundance: -
j_gene: TRBJ1-6
v_gene: TRBV28
CDR3nt: TGTGCCAGCAGTTCGTTATCGCCAGCTCCCAATTCACCCCTCCACTTT
CDR3aa: CASSSLSPAPNSPLHF

d_gene: -
abundance: -
j_gene: TRBJ2-7
v_gene: TRBV4-1
CDR3nt: TGCGCCAGCAGCCAAGGGTTCCTGGGTCCCTACGTGCGGTACTTC
CDR3aa: CASSQGFLGPYVRYF

d_gene: TRBD2
abundance: few
j_gene: TRBJ2-5
v_gene: TRBV7-2
CDR3nt: TGTGCCAGCAGCTTAGGTCCTAGCGGGGGGGCCGAGACCCAGTACTTC
CDR3aa: CASSLGPSGGAETQYF

d_gene: -
abundance: few
j_gene: TRBJ2-1
v_gene: TRBV24-1
CDR3nt: TGTGCCACCACTGGTAGGGGGAATGAGCAGTTCTTC
CDR3aa: CATTGRGNEQFF